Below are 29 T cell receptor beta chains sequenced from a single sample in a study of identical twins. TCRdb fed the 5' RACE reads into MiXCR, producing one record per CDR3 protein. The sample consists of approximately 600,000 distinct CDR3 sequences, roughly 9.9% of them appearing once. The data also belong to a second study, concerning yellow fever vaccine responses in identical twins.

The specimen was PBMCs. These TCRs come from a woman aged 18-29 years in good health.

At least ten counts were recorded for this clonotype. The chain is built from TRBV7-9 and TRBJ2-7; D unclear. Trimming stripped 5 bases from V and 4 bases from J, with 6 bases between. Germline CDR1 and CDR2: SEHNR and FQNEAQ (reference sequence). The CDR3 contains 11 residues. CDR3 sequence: CASSPEYEQYF. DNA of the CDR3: TGTGCCAGCAGCCCGGAATACGAGCAGTACTTC.

The CDR3 sequence is CASSLAGIGNQPQHF. CDR3 nucleotides: TGCGCCAGCAGCCTGGCAGGGATCGGGAATCAGCCCCAGCATTTT. The V call is TRBV4-1, the J call TRBJ1-5; D may be TRBD1 (5 bases). V was shortened by 4 bases and J by 4 bases, with 14 bases between the two germline ends. The CDR3 extends over 15 amino acids. The germline CDR1 and CDR2 sequences are MGHRA and YSYEKL.

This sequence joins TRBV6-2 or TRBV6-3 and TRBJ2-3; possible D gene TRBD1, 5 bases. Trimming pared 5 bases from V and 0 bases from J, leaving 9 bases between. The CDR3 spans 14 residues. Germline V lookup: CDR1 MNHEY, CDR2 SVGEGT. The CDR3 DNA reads TGTGCCAGCAGTGGCAGGGTCAGCACAGATACGCAGTATTTT. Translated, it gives CASSGRVSTDTQYF.

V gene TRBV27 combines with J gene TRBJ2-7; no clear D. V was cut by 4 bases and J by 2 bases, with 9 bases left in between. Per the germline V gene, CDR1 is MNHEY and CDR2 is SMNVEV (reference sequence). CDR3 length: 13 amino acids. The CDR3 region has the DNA TGTGCCAGCAGTTCCGGGTTTCCCTACGAGCAGTACTTC. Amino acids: CASSSGFPYEQYF.

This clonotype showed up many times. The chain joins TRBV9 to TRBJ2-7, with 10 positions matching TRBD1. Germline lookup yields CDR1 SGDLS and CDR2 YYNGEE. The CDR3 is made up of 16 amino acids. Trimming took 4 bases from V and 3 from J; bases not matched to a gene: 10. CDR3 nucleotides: TGTGCCAGCAGCCCTACTCCGGGACAGGGGTTCTACGAGCAGTACTTC. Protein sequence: CASSPTPGQGFYEQYF.

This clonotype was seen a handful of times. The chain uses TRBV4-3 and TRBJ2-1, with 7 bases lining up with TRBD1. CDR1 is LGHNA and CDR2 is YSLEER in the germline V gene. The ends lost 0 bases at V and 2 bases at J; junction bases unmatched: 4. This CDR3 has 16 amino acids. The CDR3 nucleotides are TGCGCCAGCAGCCAAGAAACCGGGACAGCCTACAATGAGCAGTTCTTC. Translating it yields CASSQETGTAYNEQFF.

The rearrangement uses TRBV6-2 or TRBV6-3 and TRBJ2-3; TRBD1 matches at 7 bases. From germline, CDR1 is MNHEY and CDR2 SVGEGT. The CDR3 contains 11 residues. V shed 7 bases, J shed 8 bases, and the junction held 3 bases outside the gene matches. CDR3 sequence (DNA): TGTGCCAGCACCCGACAGGGTACGCAGTATTTT. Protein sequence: CASTRQGTQYF.

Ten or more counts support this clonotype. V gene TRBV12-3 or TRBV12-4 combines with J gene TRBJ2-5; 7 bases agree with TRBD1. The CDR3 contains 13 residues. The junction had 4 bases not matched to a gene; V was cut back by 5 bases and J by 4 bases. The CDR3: CASSQDRAETQYF. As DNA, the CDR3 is TGTGCCAGCAGTCAAGACAGGGCAGAGACCCAGTACTTC.

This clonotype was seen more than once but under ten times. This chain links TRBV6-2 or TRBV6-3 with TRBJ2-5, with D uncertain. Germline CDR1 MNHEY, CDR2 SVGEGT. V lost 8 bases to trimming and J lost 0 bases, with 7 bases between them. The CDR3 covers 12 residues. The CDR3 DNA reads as TGTGCCAGCGCGGCACACCAAGAGACCCAGTACTTC. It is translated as CASAAHQETQYF.

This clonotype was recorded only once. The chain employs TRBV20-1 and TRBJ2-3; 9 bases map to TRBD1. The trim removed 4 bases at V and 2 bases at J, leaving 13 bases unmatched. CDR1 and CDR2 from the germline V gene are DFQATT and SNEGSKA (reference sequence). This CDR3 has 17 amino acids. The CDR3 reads CSATSSVRTGVTDTQYF. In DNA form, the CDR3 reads TGCAGTGCTACCTCCTCCGTTCGGACAGGGGTCACAGATACGCAGTATTTT.

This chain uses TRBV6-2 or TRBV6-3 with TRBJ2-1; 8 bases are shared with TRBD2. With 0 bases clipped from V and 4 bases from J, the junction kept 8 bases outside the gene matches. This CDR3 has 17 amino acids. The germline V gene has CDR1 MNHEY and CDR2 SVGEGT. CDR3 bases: TGTGCCAGCAGTTACTCGAGGAGGGTAGCGGGATACAATGAGCAGTTCTTC. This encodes CASSYSRRVAGYNEQFF.

CDR3 nucleotides: TGTGCCAGCAGCCAACCTGGCCTAGCGGGAGGGGATACGCAGTATTTT. Its translation: CASSQPGLAGGDTQYF. This chain links TRBV3-1 with TRBJ2-3; 12 bases agree with TRBD2. Germline assignment: CDR1 LGHDT and CDR2 YNNKEL (reference sequence). This CDR3 comprises 16 residues. Germline trimming cut 2 bases from V and 6 bases from J; bases unmatched to any gene: 6.

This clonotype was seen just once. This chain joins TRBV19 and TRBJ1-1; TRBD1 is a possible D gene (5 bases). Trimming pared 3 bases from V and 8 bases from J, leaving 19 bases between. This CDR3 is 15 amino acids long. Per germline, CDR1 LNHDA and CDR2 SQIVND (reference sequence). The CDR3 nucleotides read TGTGCCAGTAGTATGAGTGGGACGGGGAGCGGCGAAGCTTTCTTT. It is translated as CASSMSGTGSGEAFF.

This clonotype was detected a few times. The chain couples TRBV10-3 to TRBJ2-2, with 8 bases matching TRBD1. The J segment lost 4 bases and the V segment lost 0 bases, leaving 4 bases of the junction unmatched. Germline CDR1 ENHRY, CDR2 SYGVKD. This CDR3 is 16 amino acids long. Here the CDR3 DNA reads TGTGCCATCAGTGAGTCCACAGGGGGTGGCACCGGGGAGCTGTTTTTT. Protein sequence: CAISESTGGGTGELFF.

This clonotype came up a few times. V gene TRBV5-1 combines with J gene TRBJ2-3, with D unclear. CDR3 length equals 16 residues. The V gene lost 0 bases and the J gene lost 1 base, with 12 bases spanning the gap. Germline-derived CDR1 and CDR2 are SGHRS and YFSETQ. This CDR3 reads CASSLASTHGTDTQYF. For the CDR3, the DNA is TGCGCCAGCAGCTTGGCGTCCACCCATGGCACAGATACGCAGTATTTT.

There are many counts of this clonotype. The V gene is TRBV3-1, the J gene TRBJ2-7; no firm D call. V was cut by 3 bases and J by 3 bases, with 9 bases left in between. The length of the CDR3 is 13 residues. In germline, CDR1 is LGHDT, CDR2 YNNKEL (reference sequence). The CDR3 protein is CASSQGSGYEQYF. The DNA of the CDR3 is TGTGCCAGCAGCCAGGGTTCAGGCTACGAGCAGTACTTC.

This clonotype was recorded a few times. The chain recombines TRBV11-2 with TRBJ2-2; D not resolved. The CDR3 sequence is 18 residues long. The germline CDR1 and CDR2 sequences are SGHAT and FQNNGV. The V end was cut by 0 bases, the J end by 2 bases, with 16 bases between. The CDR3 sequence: CASSLDPPRAANTGELFF. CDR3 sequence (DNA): TGTGCCAGCAGCTTAGATCCTCCACGGGCGGCTAACACCGGGGAGCTGTTTTTT. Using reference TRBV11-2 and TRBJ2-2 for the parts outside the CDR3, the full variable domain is EAGVAQSPRYKIIEKRQSVAFWCNPISGHATLYWYQQILGQGPKLLIQFQNNGVVDDSQLPKDRFSAERLKGVDSTLKIQPAKLEDSAVYLCASSLDPPRAANTGELFFGEGSRLTVL.

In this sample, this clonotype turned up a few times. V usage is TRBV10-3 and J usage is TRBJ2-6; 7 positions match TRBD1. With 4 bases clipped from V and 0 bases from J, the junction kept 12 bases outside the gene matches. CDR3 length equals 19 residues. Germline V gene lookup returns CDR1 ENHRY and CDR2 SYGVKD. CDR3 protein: CAISASNGDSLSGANVLTF. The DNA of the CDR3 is TGTGCCATCAGTGCCTCCAATGGGGACAGCCTCTCTGGGGCCAACGTCCTGACTTTC.

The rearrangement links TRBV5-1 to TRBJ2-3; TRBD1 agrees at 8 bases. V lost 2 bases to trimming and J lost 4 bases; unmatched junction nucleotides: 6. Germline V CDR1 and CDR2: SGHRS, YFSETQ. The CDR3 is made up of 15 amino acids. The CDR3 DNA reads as TGCGCCAGCAGCTTCAGCGACAGGGGTTCAGATACGCAGTATTTT. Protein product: CASSFSDRGSDTQYF.

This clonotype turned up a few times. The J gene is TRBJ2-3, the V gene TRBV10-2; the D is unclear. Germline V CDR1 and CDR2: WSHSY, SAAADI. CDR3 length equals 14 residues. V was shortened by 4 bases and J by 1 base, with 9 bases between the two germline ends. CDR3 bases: TGCGCCAGCAGTGTGGCCTTGCGCACAGATACGCAGTATTTT. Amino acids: CASSVALRTDTQYF.

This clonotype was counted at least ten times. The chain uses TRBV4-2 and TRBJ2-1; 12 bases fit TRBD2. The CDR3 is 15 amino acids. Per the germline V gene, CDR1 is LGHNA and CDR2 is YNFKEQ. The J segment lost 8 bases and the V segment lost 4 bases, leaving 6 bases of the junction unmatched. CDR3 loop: CASSLTSGSIYEQFF. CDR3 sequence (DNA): TGTGCCAGCAGCCTGACTAGCGGGAGTATATATGAGCAGTTCTTC.

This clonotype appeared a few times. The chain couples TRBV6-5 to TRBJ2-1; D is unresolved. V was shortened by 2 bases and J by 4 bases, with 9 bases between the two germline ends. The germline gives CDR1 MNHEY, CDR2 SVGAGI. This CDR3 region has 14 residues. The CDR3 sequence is CASSYEPAYNEQFF. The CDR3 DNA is TGTGCCAGCAGTTACGAACCAGCTTACAATGAGCAGTTCTTC.

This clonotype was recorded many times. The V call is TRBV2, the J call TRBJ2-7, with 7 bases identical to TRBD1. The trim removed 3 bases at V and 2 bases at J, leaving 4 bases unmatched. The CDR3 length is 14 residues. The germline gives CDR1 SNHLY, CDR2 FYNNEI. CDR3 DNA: TGTGCCAGCAGTGAGGGTCAGGGGGCCTACGAGCAGTACTTC. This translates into CASSEGQGAYEQYF. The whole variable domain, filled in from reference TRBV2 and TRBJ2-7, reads EPEVTQTPSHQVTQMGQEVILRCVPISNHLYFYWYRQILGQKVEFLVSFYNNEISEKSEIFDDQFSVERPDGSNFTLKIRSTKLEDSAMYFCASSEGQGAYEQYFGPGTRLTVT.

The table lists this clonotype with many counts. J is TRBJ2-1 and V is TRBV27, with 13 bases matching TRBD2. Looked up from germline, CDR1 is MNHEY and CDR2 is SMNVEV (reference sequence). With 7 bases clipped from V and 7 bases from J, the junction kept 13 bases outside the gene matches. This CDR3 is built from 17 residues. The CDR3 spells CASTKLAGGLKRNEQFF. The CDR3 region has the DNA TGTGCCAGCACCAAACTAGCGGGGGGGCTTAAGCGTAATGAGCAGTTCTTC.

In DNA, the CDR3 is TGTGCCAGCAGACAGGCCTCTAACTATGGCTACACCTTC. Its protein product is CASRQASNYGYTF. The V call is TRBV6-6, the J call TRBJ1-2; tentative D call: TRBD1 (5 bases). Germline V gene data show CDR1 as MNHNY and CDR2 as SVGAGI (reference sequence). CDR3 size: 13 residues. Trimming took 6 bases from V and 0 from J, leaving 8 bases between them.

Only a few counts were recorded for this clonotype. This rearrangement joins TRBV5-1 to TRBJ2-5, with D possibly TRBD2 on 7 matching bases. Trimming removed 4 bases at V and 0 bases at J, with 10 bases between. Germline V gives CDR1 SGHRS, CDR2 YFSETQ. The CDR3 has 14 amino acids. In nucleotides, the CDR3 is TGCGCCAGCAGCCGGGGGGACAACCAAGAGACCCAGTACTTC. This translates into CASSRGDNQETQYF.

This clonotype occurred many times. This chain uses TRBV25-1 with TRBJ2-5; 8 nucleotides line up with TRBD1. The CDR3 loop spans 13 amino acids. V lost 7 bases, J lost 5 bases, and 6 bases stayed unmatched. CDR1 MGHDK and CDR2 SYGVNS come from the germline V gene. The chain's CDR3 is CASKPGGEETQYF. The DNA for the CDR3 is TGTGCCAGCAAACCAGGGGGCGAGGAGACCCAGTACTTC.

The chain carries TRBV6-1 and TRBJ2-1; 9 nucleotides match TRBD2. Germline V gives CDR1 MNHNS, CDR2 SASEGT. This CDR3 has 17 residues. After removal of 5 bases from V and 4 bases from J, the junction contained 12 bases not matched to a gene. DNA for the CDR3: TGTGCCAGCAGTACCCTCTCGCGGGGGGGCCGTTACAATGAGCAGTTCTTC. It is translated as CASSTLSRGGRYNEQFF.

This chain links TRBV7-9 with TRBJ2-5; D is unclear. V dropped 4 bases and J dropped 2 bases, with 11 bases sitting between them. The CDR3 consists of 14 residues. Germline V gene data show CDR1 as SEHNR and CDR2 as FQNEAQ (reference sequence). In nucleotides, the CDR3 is TGTGCCAGCAGCTCAATTGTGGGACAAGAGACCCAGTACTTC. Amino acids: CASSSIVGQETQYF.